This T cell receptor (beta chain) was sequenced for a study of blood T cell repertoires in COVID-19. Only in-frame clones appear in the TCRdb table, and some are missing; sequencing was by immunoSEQ multiplex PCR. The table includes fewer than 250,000 clones, 70% to 90% detected once. Germline V gene sequence: CDR1 ENHRY, CDR2 SYGVKD. The V gene lost 5 bases and the J gene lost 5 bases, with 16 bases spanning the gap. The CDR3 totals 16 residues. The sequence came from a man aged 50-60 years who had been exposed to COVID-19. The sample consisted of PBMCs or T cells enriched from blood (not recorded which). The V gene is TRBV10-3, the J gene TRBJ1-6; D perhaps matches TRBD1 (6 bases). This chain's CDR3 is CAISKTGTLHNSPLHF. In nucleotides, the CDR3 is TGTGCCATCAGTAAAACAGGGACCCTCCATAATTCACCCCTCCACTTT.